This T cell receptor (beta chain) is from a study of shared clonotypes between healthy human individuals. Germline V gives CDR1 ENHRY, CDR2 SYGVKD. This CDR3 is 15 amino acids long. The V and J ends lost 8 bases and 6 bases respectively, with 20 bases between them. Samples underwent the assay at deep level. TCRdb's table, derived via immunoSEQ multiplex PCR, lists solely in-frame clones and lacks some. The data show about 1 million clones, around 76% seen once. What was sequenced was memory CD4+ T cells sorted from blood. The subset was: CD45RA-negative fraction. The sequence was obtained from a man younger than 35 in good health. The chain uses TRBV10-3 and TRBJ2-1; D might be TRBD2 (7 bases). The CDR3 DNA reads TGTGCCATCGCCCTAAGGGGGGAGGGGGGCAATGAGCAGTTCTTC. As protein: CAIALRGEGGNEQFF.